This T cell receptor beta chain comes out of a study of regulatory T cells in long-lasting Graves disease. Study outcomes and limitations: Newly diagnosed disease favored TRBV20-1 and TRBJ2-1 over persistent disease.

Germline values: CDR1 DFQATT, CDR2 SNEGSKA (reference sequence). Trimming cost V 5 bases and J 7 bases, with 21 bases left between them. The CDR3 consists of 15 residues. For TCR beta, libraries came from iRepertoire HTBI primers and Arm-PCR of CDR3 regions. TCRdb called the multiplex PCR reads again in MiXCR, with one record for every CDR3 protein. The sample consists of 550,000 or so distinct CDR3 sequences, more than 10% of them appearing once. Notes on this clonotype: Antigen: not known.

Time point specified: newly diagnosed GD, antithyroid drugs for less than 3 months. Isolated PBMC RNA provided the starting material for the TCR library. One endocrinology department in Xi'an, China, was where patients came from. This sample was shared with a second study, whose subject was T cells in Graves' hyperthyroidism and ophthalmopathy. This second study notes: Blood also carried most thyroid clonotypes expanded above 0.001.

The sample was peripheral blood mononuclear cells (PBMCs), taken at new diagnosis, from a patient treated with antithyroid drugs. V gene TRBV20-1 combines with J gene TRBJ2-1; a weak D match, TRBD2 (6 bases). This receptor was taken from a woman aged 30 to 39 with Graves disease. This CDR3 reads CSASNRERTMNEQFF. The CDR3 DNA follows: TGCAGTGCTTCAAATCGGGAGAGAACAATGAATGAGCAGTTCTTC.